This T cell receptor (beta chain) was identified in a study of Graves' ophthalmopathy and Graves' hyperthyroidism. Study results and limitations: The model's ophthalmopathy progression predictions had 55% to 71% sensitivity and 72.22% specificity.

CDR1 is DFQATT and CDR2 is SNEGSKA in the germline V gene (reference sequence). V was cut by 3 bases and J by 2 bases, with 7 bases left in between. The CDR3 covers 12 residues. The sequenced template was RNA, covering the TCR beta CDR3 region. RT-PCR in the first round used HTBI primers; a second-round multiplex PCR followed. From the multiplex PCR reads, TCRdb called clonotypes with MiXCR, one entry per CDR3 protein. The data hold 340,000 or so distinct CDR3 sequences, with roughly 17% observed a single time. On this clonotype itself: Its antigen is not known.

The sequence came from an adult man with Graves' ophthalmopathy. The chain is built from TRBV20-1 and TRBJ2-5, with a weak D call TRBD1 (5 bases). Material: peripheral blood. The CDR3 spells CSASRAQETQYF. CDR3 bases: TGCAGTGCTAGCAGGGCGCAAGAGACCCAGTACTTC.